Given below is one T cell receptor (beta chain) in context. Antigen: not known. Sequenced by immunoSEQ multiplex PCR; TCRdb stores in-frame clones only, minus some. This sample carries about 25,000 clones, 80% to 85% of them seen once, and the ten largest clones take more than 3%. The sample belongs to a study of lymphopenia after photon versus proton radiotherapy. Study observations and caveats: Proton therapy kept repertoires fairly stable, unlike photons, which gained effector/memory cells. After the lymphocyte nadir, photon-treated repertoires showed oligoclonal expansion, especially of CD8+ Temra cells.

The source material was peripheral blood, sampled from a patient treated with photon-based radiotherapy. The receptor was isolated from a woman between 50 and 59 years old with pancreatic cancer.

CDR3 sequence reads: CASREGSSGRNEQYF. The CDR3 DNA follows: TGTGCCAGTAGGGAGGGGAGTAGCGGGAGAAACGAGCAGTACTTC. V usage is TRBV19 and J usage is TRBJ2-7; 9 bases align to TRBD2. Germline values: CDR1 LNHDA, CDR2 SQIVND (reference sequence). The CDR3 sequence is 15 residues long. V lost 6 bases to trimming and J lost 5 bases; unmatched junction nucleotides: 11. The full variable domain, in which reference TRBV19 and TRBJ2-7 provide the parts outside the CDR3, is DGGITQSPKYLFRKEGQNVTLSCEQNLNHDAMYWYRQDPGQGLRLIYYSQIVNDFQKGDIAEGYSVSREKKESFPLTVTSAQKNPTAFYLCASREGSSGRNEQYFGPGTRLTVT.